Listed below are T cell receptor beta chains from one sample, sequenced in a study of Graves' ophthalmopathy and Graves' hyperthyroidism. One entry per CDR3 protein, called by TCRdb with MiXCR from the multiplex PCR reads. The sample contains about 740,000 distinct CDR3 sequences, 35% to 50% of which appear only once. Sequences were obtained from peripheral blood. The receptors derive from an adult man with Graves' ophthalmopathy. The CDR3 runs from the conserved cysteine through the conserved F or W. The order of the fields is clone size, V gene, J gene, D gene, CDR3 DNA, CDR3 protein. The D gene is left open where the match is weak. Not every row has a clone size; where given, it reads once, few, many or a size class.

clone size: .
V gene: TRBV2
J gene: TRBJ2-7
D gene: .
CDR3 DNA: TGTGCCTGGAGTGTACCTTCTTGGGGATCCGAGCAGTACTTC
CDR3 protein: CAWSVPSWGSEQYF

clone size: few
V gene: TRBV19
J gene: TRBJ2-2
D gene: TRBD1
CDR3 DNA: TGTGCCAGTAGTATCACAGGGGAATCGGACACCGGGGAGCTGTTTTTT
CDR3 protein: CASSITGESDTGELFF

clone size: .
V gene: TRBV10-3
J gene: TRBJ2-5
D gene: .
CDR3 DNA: TGTGCCATCAGTGAGATAGGTCAAGAGACCCAGTACTTC
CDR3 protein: CAISEIGQETQYF

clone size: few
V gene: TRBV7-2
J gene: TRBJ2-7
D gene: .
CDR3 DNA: TGTGCCAGCAGTCCCTTTGGGGGGACGGGCTACGAGCAGTACTTC
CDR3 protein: CASSPFGGTGYEQYF

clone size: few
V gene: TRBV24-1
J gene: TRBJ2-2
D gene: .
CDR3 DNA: TGTGCCACCAGTGATTGGACGCCAGCGAACACCGGGGAGCTGTTTTTT
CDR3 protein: CATSDWTPANTGELFF

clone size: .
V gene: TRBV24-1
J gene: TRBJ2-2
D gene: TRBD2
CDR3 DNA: TGTGCCACCAGTGACCAGACTAGCGGGGGTCGCACCGGGGAGCTGTTTTTT
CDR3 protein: CATSDQTSGGRTGELFF

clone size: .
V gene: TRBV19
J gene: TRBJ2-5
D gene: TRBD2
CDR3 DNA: TGTGCCAGTCGGACTAGCGAAAGAGAGACCCAGTACTTC
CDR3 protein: CASRTSERETQYF

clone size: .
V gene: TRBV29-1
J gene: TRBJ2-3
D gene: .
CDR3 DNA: TGCAGCGTTGTGCATGGCACAGATACGCAGTATTTT
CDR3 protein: CSVVHGTDTQYF

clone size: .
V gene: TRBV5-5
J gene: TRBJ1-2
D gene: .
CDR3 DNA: TGTGCCAGCAGCTTGGAGCGCCGGGAAGGGGTGTATGGCTACACCTTC
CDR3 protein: CASSLERREGVYGYTF

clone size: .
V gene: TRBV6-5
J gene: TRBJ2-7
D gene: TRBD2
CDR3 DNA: TGTGCCGGCCAAGGACTAGCGGGAGAGCAGTACTTC
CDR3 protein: CAGQGLAGEQYF

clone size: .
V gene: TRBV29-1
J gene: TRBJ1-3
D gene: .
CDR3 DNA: TGCAGCGTTGGTCCAGGGTCTTGGGGAAACACCATATATTTT
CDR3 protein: CSVGPGSWGNTIYF

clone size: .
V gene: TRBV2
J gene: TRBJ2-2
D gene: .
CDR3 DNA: TGTGCCTCTAACCTCGGGGGCCTCTCCACCGGGGAGCTGTTTTTT
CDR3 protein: CASNLGGLSTGELFF

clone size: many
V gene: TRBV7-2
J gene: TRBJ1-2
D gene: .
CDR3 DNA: TGTGCCAGCAGCTTAATGGTCCAAAACTATGGCTACACCTTC
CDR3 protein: CASSLMVQNYGYTF

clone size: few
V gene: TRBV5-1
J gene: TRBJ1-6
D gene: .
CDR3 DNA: TGCGCCAGCAGACAGGATACTGTCCGGTTCTCACCCCTCCACTTT
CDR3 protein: CASRQDTVRFSPLHF

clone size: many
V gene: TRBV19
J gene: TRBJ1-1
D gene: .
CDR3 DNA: TGTGCCAGTCAAACCACCGGATTTAGGGCTAATGACGCTTTCTTT
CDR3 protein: CASQTTGFRANDAFF

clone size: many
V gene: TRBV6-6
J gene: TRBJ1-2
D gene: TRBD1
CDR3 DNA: TGTGCCAGCACCCGGGACAGTGACTATGGCTACACCTTC
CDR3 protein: CASTRDSDYGYTF

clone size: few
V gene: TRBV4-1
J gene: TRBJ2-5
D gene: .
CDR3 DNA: TGCGCCAGCAGCCAAGCAGGGGAGGAGACCCAGTACTTC
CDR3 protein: CASSQAGEETQYF

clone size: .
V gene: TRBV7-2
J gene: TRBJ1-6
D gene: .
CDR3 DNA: TGTGCCAGCAGCACCCGGACAGCCCTTAATTCACCCCTCCACTTT
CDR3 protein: CASSTRTALNSPLHF

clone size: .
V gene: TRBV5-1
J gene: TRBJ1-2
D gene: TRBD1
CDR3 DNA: TGCGCCAGCACTCAGGGGGCAGGGCCGGGCTATGGCTACACCTTC
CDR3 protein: CASTQGAGPGYGYTF

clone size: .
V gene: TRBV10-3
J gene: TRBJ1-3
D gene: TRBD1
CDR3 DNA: TGTGCCAGCAGTTACAGGGACAGTAGAAACACCATATATTTT
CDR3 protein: CASSYRDSRNTIYF

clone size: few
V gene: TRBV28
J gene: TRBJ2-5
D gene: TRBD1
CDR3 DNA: TGTGCCAGCAGTTTAAGCTCGGACAGGGGCACGGAGACCCAGTACTTC
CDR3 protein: CASSLSSDRGTETQYF

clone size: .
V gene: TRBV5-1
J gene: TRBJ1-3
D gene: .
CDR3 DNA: TGCGCCAGCAGCTTGGGACATGCGAACACCATATATTTT
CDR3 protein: CASSLGHANTIYF

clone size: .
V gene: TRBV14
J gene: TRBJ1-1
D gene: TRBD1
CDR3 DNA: TGTGCCATCAGCCTAACAGGGGTTGACACTGAAGCTTTCTTT
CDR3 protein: CAISLTGVDTEAFF

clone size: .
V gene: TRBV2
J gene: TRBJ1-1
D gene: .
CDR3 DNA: TGTGCCAGCGGGAGAGACTCAGGGAACACTGAAGCTTTCTTT
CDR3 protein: CASGRDSGNTEAFF

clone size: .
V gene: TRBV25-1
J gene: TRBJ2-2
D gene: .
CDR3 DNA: TGTGCCAGCAGTCTCGACAGGGCGGGAAGCGGGGAGCTGTTTTTT
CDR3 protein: CASSLDRAGSGELFF

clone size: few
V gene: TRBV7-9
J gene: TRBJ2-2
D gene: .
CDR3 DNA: TGTGCCAGCAGCTTGGGACACCCACTAGGGACCGGGGAGCTGTTTTTT
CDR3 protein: CASSLGHPLGTGELFF

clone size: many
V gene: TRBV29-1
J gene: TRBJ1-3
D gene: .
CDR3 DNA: TGCAGCGCCTCGGTAGGACAGCGAATAAACACCATATATTTT
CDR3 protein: CSASVGQRINTIYF

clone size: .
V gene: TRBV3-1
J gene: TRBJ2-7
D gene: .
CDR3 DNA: TGTGCCAGCAGCCCTCGTGGGTTCGAGCAGTACTTC
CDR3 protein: CASSPRGFEQYF

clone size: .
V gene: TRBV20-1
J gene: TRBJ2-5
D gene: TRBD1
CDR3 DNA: TGCAGTGCTAGCGGACAGGGGGCGCAGACCCAGTACTTC
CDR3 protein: CSASGQGAQTQYF

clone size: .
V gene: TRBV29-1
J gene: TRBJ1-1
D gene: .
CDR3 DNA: TGCAGCGTTGAGGGCCAAAATAATGGTGGCACTGAAGCTTTCTTT
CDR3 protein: CSVEGQNNGGTEAFF

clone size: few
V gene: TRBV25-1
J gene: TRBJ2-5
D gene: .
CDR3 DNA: TGTGCCAGCAGTTTAACAGCGATGGAAGAGACCCAGTACTTC
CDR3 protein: CASSLTAMEETQYF

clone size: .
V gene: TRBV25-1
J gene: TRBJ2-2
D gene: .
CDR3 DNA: TGTGCCAGCGTCGAAGTCGGGGTCTCCGGGGAGCTGTTTTTT
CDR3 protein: CASVEVGVSGELFF

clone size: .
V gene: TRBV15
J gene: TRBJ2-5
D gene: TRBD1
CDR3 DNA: TGTGCCACCGGGACAGGGGCCCGAGAGACCCAGTACTTC
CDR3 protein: CATGTGARETQYF

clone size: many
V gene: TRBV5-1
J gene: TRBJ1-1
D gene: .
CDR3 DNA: TGCGCCAGCAGCCCGGGAGGCGGTAGGGACACTGAAGCTTTCTTT
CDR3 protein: CASSPGGGRDTEAFF

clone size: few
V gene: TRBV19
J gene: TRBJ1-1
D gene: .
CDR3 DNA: TGTGCCAGTAGTATCTACCGTTCGAACACTGAAGCTTTCTTT
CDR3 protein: CASSIYRSNTEAFF

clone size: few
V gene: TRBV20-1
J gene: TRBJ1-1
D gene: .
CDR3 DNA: TGCAGTGCCCAGGGTGTAGCGCGGAGCACTGAAGCTTTCTTT
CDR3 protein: CSAQGVARSTEAFF

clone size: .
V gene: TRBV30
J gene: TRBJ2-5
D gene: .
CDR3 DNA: TGTGCCTGGAGTTACAGGGTGTCTCAAGAGACCCAGTACTTC
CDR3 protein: CAWSYRVSQETQYF

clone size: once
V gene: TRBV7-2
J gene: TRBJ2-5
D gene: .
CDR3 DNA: TGTGCCAGCACCTCCGCCGGGTGGGCCCAAGAGACCCAGTACTTC
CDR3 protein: CASTSAGWAQETQYF

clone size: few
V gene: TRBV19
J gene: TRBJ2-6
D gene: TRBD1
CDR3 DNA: TGTGCCAGTAGTATGAGGACAGGGGAGAGCTCTGGGGCCAACGTCCTGACTTTC
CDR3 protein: CASSMRTGESSGANVLTF

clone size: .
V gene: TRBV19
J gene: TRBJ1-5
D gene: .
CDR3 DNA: TGTGCCAGTAGTATAGAGGGGGGAGTAGGTCAGCCCCAGCATTTT
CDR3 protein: CASSIEGGVGQPQHF

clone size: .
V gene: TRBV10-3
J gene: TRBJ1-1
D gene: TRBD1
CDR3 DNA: TGTGCCATCACTCAGGGGGCGCGGGGTGCTTTCTTT
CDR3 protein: CAITQGARGAFF

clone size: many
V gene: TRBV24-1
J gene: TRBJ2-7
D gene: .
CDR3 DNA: TGTGCCACCAGTGATCCGGGACGGACCTACGAGCAGTACTTC
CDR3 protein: CATSDPGRTYEQYF

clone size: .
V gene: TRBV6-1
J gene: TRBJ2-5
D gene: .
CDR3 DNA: TGTGCCAGCAGTTACTCCGGGGCCGCTTTAGGAGAGACCCAGTACTTC
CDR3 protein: CASSYSGAALGETQYF

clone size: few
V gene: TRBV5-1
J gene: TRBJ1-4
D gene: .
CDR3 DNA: TGCGCCAGCAGCATAAGGGCAACTAATGAAAAACTGTTTTTT
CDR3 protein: CASSIRATNEKLFF